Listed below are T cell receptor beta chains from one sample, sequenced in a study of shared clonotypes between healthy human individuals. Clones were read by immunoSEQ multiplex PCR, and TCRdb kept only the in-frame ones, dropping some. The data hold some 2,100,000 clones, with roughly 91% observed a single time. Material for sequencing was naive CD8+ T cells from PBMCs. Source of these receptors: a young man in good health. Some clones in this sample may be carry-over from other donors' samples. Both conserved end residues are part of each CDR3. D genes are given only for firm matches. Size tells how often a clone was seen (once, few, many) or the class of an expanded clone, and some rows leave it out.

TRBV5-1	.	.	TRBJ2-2	CASSWGIQHPGELFF	TGCGCCAGCAGCTGGGGAATTCAGCATCCCGGGGAGCTGTTTTTT
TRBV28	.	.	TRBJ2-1	CASSPNNYNEQFF	TGTGCCAGCAGTCCTAATAACTACAATGAGCAGTTCTTC
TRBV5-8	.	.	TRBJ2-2	CASSFQYTGELFF	TGTGCCAGCAGCTTCCAATACACCGGGGAGCTGTTTTTT
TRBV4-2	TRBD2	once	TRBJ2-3	CASSPRLAGGADTQYF	TGTGCCAGCAGCCCTAGACTAGCGGGAGGCGCAGATACGCAGTATTTT
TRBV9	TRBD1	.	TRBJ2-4	CASSVAVRGNIQYF	TGTGCCAGCAGCGTAGCTGTCAGGGGGAACATTCAGTACTTC
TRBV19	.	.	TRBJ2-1	CASSSRRTSEQFF	TGTGCCAGTAGTTCCCGACGAACGAGTGAGCAGTTCTTC
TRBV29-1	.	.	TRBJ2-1	CSVAERSYNEQFF	TGCAGCGTTGCAGAGCGCTCCTACAATGAGCAGTTCTTC
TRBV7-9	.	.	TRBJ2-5	CASEDSTKETQYF	TGTGCCAGCGAGGACAGTACGAAAGAGACCCAGTACTTC
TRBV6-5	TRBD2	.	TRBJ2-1	CASSYVPGGANEQFF	TGTGCCAGCAGTTACGTTCCGGGAGGGGCAAATGAGCAGTTCTTC
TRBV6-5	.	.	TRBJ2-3	CASSPSRGVTDTQYF	TGTGCCAGCAGCCCGAGCAGGGGAGTCACAGATACGCAGTATTTT
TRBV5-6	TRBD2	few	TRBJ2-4	CASSLRLAVINIQYF	TGTGCCAGCAGCTTGCGACTAGCGGTCATAAACATTCAGTACTTC
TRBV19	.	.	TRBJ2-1	CASAFRGDMNNEQFF	TGTGCCAGCGCCTTTCGGGGGGACATGAACAATGAGCAGTTCTTC
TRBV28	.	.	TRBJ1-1	CASSGRRHPRTEAFF	TGTGCCAGCAGCGGCCGTCGCCACCCGCGGACTGAAGCTTTCTTT
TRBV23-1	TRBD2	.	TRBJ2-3	CASSQPGGDTDTQYF	TGCGCCAGCAGTCAGCCCGGGGGGGACACAGATACGCAGTATTTT
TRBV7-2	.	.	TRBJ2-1	CASSFSVGDNEQFF	TGTGCCAGCAGCTTTTCGGTCGGGGACAATGAGCAGTTCTTC
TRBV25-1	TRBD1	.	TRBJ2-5	CASSGDREVQETQYF	TGTGCCAGCAGTGGGGACAGGGAAGTCCAAGAGACCCAGTACTTC
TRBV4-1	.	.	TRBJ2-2	CASSQGGRGTGELFF	TGCGCCAGCAGCCAAGGGGGCAGGGGCACCGGGGAGCTGTTTTTT
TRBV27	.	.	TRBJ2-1	CASNAGPIYNEQFF	TGTGCCAGCAATGCCGGGCCCATCTACAATGAGCAGTTCTTC
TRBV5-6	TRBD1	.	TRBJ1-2	CASSLLDRGNTGYTF	TGTGCCAGCAGCTTATTGGACAGGGGCAACACGGGCTACACCTTC
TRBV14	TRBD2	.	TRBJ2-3	CASSLLAGVYTDTQYF	TGTGCCAGCAGCCTCCTAGCGGGAGTCTACACAGATACGCAGTATTTT
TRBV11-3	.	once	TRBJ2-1	CASSSRDADNEQFF	TGTGCCAGCAGCTCGCGGGACGCGGACAATGAGCAGTTCTTC
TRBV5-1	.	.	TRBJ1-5	CASSLGGSDQPQHF	TGCGCCAGCAGCTTGGGGGGAAGCGATCAGCCCCAGCATTTT
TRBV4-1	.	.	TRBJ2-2	CASSQEGSPRTGELFF	TGCGCCAGCAGCCAAGAGGGGAGCCCGCGCACCGGGGAGCTGTTTTTT
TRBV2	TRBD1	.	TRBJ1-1	CASSRQGMNTEAFF	TGTGCCAGCAGCCGACAGGGGATGAACACTGAAGCTTTCTTT
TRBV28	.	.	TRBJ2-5	CASSPYRGETQYF	TGTGCCAGCAGTCCATACCGTGGAGAGACCCAGTACTTC
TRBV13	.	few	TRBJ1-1	CASSLGPEAFF	TGTGCCAGCAGCTTAGGGCCTGAAGCTTTCTTT
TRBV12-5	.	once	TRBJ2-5	CARAGAARETQYF	TGTGCTAGGGCCGGAGCCGCGAGAGAGACCCAGTACTTC
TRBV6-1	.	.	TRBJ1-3	CASRGNTIYF	TGTGCCAGCAGGGGGAACACCATATATTTT
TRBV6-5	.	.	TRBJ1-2	CASNLDATTNYGYTF	TGTGCCAGCAACCTGGACGCAACGACTAACTATGGCTACACCTTC
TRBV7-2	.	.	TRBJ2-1	CASSYRDHYNEQFF	TGTGCCAGCAGCTATCGGGACCATTACAATGAGCAGTTCTTC
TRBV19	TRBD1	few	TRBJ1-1	CASSLGTGLDTEAFF	TGTGCCAGTAGTCTGGGGACAGGGTTGGACACTGAAGCTTTCTTT
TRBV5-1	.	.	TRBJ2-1	CASSRRTDGRSYNEQFF	TGCGCCAGCAGCCGGAGGACAGATGGACGGTCCTACAATGAGCAGTTCTTC
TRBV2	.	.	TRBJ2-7	CASSEVGREQYF	TGTGCCAGCAGTGAAGTTGGTCGGGAGCAGTACTTC
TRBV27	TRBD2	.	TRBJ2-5	CASSLAGGKETQYF	TGTGCCAGCAGTTTAGCGGGAGGGAAAGAGACCCAGTACTTC
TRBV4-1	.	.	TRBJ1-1	CASSDPKGLAHSLAFF	TGCGCCAGCAGCGATCCCAAGGGGTTAGCGCACAGTTTAGCTTTCTTT
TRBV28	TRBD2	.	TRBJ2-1	CASSLGLAGVEEQFF	TGTGCCAGCAGTTTAGGCCTAGCGGGAGTTGAGGAGCAGTTCTTC
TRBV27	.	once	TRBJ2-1	CASSQGGEQFF	TGTGCCAGCAGCCAGGGGGGTGAGCAGTTCTTC
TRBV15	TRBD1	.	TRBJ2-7	CATSTRDRDYEQYF	TGTGCCACCAGCACCCGGGACAGGGACTACGAGCAGTACTTC
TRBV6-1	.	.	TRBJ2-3	CASSEGTASTDTQYF	TGTGCCAGCAGTGAAGGGACAGCTAGCACAGATACGCAGTATTTT
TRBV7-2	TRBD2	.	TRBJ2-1	CASSLSRAGGEQFF	TGTGCCAGCAGCTTATCACGAGCGGGAGGGGAGCAGTTCTTC
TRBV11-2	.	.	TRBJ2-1	CASSLGRVGEQFF	TGTGCCAGCAGCTTAGGCAGGGTAGGTGAGCAGTTCTTC
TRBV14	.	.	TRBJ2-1	CASRGIATVSYNEQFF	TGTGCCAGCAGGGGCATTGCGACGGTATCCTACAATGAGCAGTTCTTC
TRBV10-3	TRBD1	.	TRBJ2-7	CAISVDRVGYEQYF	TGTGCCATCAGTGTCGACAGGGTCGGGTACGAGCAGTACTTC